The subject of this entry is one T cell receptor (beta chain). The antigen is unknown. An end of the junction does not agree with germline; a read error may underlie this. The entry originates in a study of T cell repertoires in cytomegalovirus infection. There are 15 residues in the CDR3. CDR1 is MNHEY and CDR2 is SMNVEV in the germline V gene (reference sequence). MiXCR, applied by TCRdb to the reads, yields one record per CDR3 protein. The repertoire includes about 890,000 distinct CDR3 sequences, around 29% of them detected once, and about 14% sits in the top ten. The chain recombines TRBV27 with TRBJ2-3; 7 nucleotides line up with TRBD1. This specimen consisted of cultured CD8+ T cells from PBMCs, obtained from culture after CMV antigen stimulation. The clonotype was recovered from a human donor in good health (CMV status not recorded). Some clones in this sample may be carry-over from other donors' samples. CDR3 sequence reads: CASSLRGRITDTQYF. DNA for the CDR3: TGTGCCAGCAGTTTAAGGGGGCGCATAACAGATACGCAGTATTTC.